This T cell receptor (beta chain) was profiled in a study of cytomegalovirus exposure and HLA in healthy donors. Germline CDR1 is GTSNPN and CDR2 is SVGIG (reference sequence). With V trimmed by 2 bases and J by 3 bases, 5 bases remained unmatched. This CDR3 region has 14 residues. Researchers ran the PCR with 60 Vbeta and 13 Jbeta primers. Data came from immunoSEQ multiplex PCR; TCRdb stores just in-frame clones and leaves some out. The sample shows about 57,000 clones, approximately 80% of them seen only once. The TCR was taken from a woman aged 25 to 45 in good health and CMV-seronegative. The chain is built from TRBV30 and TRBJ2-3; 7 positions agree with TRBD2. The source material was PBMCs. The CDR3 bases are TGTGCCTGGAGTCTAGTGGGAGGGACAGATACGCAGTATTTT. Residues: CAWSLVGGTDTQYF. Based on the CDR3 plus reference TRBV30 and TRBJ2-3, the full variable domain is SQTIHQWPATLVQPVGSPLSLECTVEGTSNPNLYWYRQAAGRGLQLLFYSVGIGQISSEVPQNLSASRPQDRQFILSSKKLLLSDSGFYLCAWSLVGGTDTQYFGPGTRLTVL.